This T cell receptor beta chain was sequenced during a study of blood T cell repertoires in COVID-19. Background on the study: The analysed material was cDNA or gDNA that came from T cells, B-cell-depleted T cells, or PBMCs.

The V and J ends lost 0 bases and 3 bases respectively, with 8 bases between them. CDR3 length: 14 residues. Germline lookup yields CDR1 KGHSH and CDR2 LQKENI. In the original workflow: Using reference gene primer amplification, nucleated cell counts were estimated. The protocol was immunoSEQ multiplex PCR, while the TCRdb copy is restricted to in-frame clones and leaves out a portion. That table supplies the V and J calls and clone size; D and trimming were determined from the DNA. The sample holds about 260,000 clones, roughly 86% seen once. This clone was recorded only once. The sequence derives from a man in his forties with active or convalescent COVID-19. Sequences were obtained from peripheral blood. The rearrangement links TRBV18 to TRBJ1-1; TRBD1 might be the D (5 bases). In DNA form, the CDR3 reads TGTGCCAGCTCACCACCGTCAGGGCACACTGAAGCTTTCTTT. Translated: CASSPPSGHTEAFF.